The 18 T cell receptor beta chains reported below all come from one sample, sequenced in a study of blood T cells in healthy people across ages. Primers used in a second PCR of about 6 to 11 cycles were a sample-barcoded 5' primer and a J-beta primer mix. One entry per CDR3 protein results from TCRdb running MiXCR on the 5' RACE reads. This sample has approximately 960,000 distinct CDR3 sequences, with just under 30% found just once. Another study also made use of these data, one on T cells of mothers and their children.

The specimen sequenced was blood. Receptors originate from a middle-aged woman in good health.

The table lists this clonotype with a few counts. The chain joins TRBV21-1 to TRBJ2-7; the table's TRBD1 call for D was not verified on the DNA. TRBV21-1 is a pseudogene. This CDR3 contains 15 residues. The CDR3 region is CASSKDLGGTYEQYF. The CDR3 bases are TGTGCCAGCAGCAAAGATTTGGGGGGGACCTACGAGCAGTACTTC.

Worth noting for this clonotype: A much more abundant neighbour one base away suggests this may be a read error. The chain joins TRBV20-1 to TRBJ1-2; no clear D. There are 13 residues in the CDR3. The V end was cut by 1 base, the J end by 6 bases, with 12 bases between. The germline V gene encodes CDR1 DFQATT and CDR2 SNEGSKA (reference sequence). CDR3 region: CSARATVWDGYTF. CDR3 bases: TGCAGTGCTAGAGCGACGGTCTGGGATGGCTACACCTTC.

This clonotype came up once. V gene TRBV20-1 combines with J gene TRBJ1-2; 7 nucleotides match TRBD1. The V and J ends lost 6 bases and 7 bases, in that order; junction bases with no gene match: 5. This CDR3 has 11 amino acids. Germline CDR1 and CDR2: DFQATT and SNEGSKA (reference sequence). CDR3: CSAPNRGGYTF. DNA of the CDR3: TGCAGTGCCCCTAACAGGGGTGGCTACACCTTC.

Comments on this clonotype: One end of the junction fails to match germline, which may point to a read error. The rearrangement uses TRBV7-2 and TRBJ2-2; D might be TRBD2 (5 bases). This CDR3 region has 15 residues. Germline assignment: CDR1 SGHTA and CDR2 FQGNSA. CDR3 region: CASSLAVANTGEPFF. As DNA, the CDR3 is TGTGCCAGCAGCTTAGCCGTCGCGAACACCGGGGAGCCGTTTTTT.

In regard to this clonotype: The conserved phenylalanine or tryptophan normally closing the CDR3 is absent here, so this likely arose from a read error. The DNA is left out, because the CDR3 cannot be placed on it with certainty; the CDR3 is given as TCRdb lists it. The CDR3 sequence: CASSPTGGNGYTFGS. The chain joins TRBV4-1 to TRBJ2-5; TRBD1, the D gene given by the table, was not confirmed from the DNA. The CDR3 numbers 15 amino acids, ends counted. Per the germline V gene, CDR1 is MGHRA and CDR2 is YSYEKL.

In its sample, this clonotype was seen many times. The J gene is TRBJ2-5, the V gene TRBV3-1, with D possibly matching TRBD2 (5 bases). The CDR3 contains 14 residues. Trimming cost V 1 base and J 9 bases, with 15 bases left between them. Germline CDR1 and CDR2: LGHDT and YNNKEL (reference sequence). CDR3 amino acids: CASSQAAGLEAQYF. The CDR3 DNA follows: TGTGCCAGCAGCCAAGCGGCTGGGCTGGAGGCCCAGTACTTC.

This clonotype was detected ten times or more. The chain links TRBV11-2 to TRBJ2-2, with TRBD1 as a possible D gene (6 bases). V was cut by 7 bases and J by 1 base, with 13 bases left in between. The CDR3 is 15 amino acids. Germline assignment: CDR1 SGHAT and CDR2 FQNNGV. CDR3 amino acids: CASTLGTQNTGELFF. The DNA for the CDR3 is TGTGCCAGCACCCTCGGGACACAGAACACCGGGGAGCTGTTTTTT.

This clonotype occurred a few times. The chain employs TRBV20-1 and TRBJ1-5; no firm D call. In germline, CDR1 is DFQATT, CDR2 SNEGSKA (reference sequence). The V gene lost 0 bases and the J gene lost 1 base, with 10 bases spanning the gap. The CDR3 runs to 15 residues. The CDR3 reads CSARDWAESNQPQHF. The CDR3 DNA reads as TGCAGTGCTAGAGATTGGGCAGAGAGCAATCAGCCCCAGCATTTT.

Many counts were recorded for this clonotype. The chain uses TRBV5-1 and TRBJ2-5, with D unclear. The CDR3 length is 14 residues. Deletions cut 0 bases from V and 0 bases from J, with 6 bases between. The germline V gene encodes CDR1 SGHRS and CDR2 YFSETQ. Written as DNA, the CDR3 is TGCGCCAGCAGCTTGGGTTCAAACCAAGAGACCCAGTACTTC. As protein: CASSLGSNQETQYF.

The V and J genes are TRBV27 and TRBJ2-3; D is perhaps TRBD1 (5 bases). V dropped 7 bases and J dropped 2 bases, with 10 bases sitting between them. From germline, CDR1 is MNHEY and CDR2 SMNVEV (reference sequence). CDR3 size: 13 residues. This CDR3 is CASTLGATDTQYF. CDR3 nucleotides: TGTGCCAGCACCCTTGGGGCCACAGATACGCAGTATTTT.

Note on this clonotype: This could be a read error, since a much larger clone is one nucleotide away. The gene calls are TRBV7-2 and TRBJ2-3; D is perhaps TRBD1 (5 bases). V was shortened by 5 bases and J by 4 bases, with 13 bases between the two germline ends. The CDR3 sequence is 14 residues long. CDR1 is SGHTA and CDR2 is FQGNSA in the germline V gene. The DNA for the CDR3 is TGTGCCAGCAGCCCAGGGATGGGCGCAGATACGCAGTATTTT. The encoded protein is CASSPGMGADTQYF. Looking up the rest from reference TRBV7-2 and TRBJ2-3 gives the full variable domain: GAGVSQSPSNKVTEKGKDVELRCDPISGHTALYWYRQSLGQGLEFLIYFQGNSAPDKSGLPSDRFSAERTGGSVSTLTIQRTQQEDSAVYLCASSPGMGADTQYFGPGTRLTVL.

The sample holds many counts of this clonotype. The chain joins TRBV29-1 to TRBJ2-7; a possible D gene is TRBD1 (7 bases). The CDR3 length is 13 residues. CDR1 is SQVTM and CDR2 is ANQGSEA in the germline V gene. V was clipped by 1 base and J by 2 bases, with 9 bases between them. CDR3: CSVEAGGTYEQYF. For the CDR3, the DNA is TGCAGCGTTGAAGCAGGGGGGACCTACGAGCAGTACTTC.

The chain couples TRBV24-1 to TRBJ2-6; 9 positions match TRBD1. From germline, CDR1 is KGHDR and CDR2 SFDVKD. J lost 4 bases, V lost 5 bases, and 11 bases had no gene match. This CDR3 is 18 amino acids long. Here the CDR3 DNA reads TGTGCCACCAGTGCAGGGACAGGGCGTCTGGGGGGGGCCAACGTCCTGACTTTC. Translating it yields CATSAGTGRLGGANVLTF.

This clonotype was detected only a few times. The chain couples TRBV25-1 to TRBJ1-1, with 8 bases identical to TRBD1. Looked up from germline, CDR1 is MGHDK and CDR2 is SYGVNS. The V gene end was trimmed by 7 bases and the J gene end by 11 bases; junction bases not matched to a gene: 9. CDR3 length equals 12 residues. CDR3 loop: CASKFSDRVAFF. The CDR3 bases are TGTGCCAGCAAGTTTTCGGACAGGGTGGCTTTCTTT.

This chain joins TRBV3-1 and TRBJ1-1; possible D gene TRBD1, 6 bases. Germline CDR1 and CDR2: LGHDT and YNNKEL (reference sequence). The CDR3 sequence is 17 residues long. Trimming stripped 0 bases from V and 1 base from J, with 15 bases between. The CDR3 bases are TGTGCCAGCAGCCAAGAAAAGAACCAGGGGCCGAACACTGAAGCTTTCTTT. Its translation is CASSQEKNQGPNTEAFF.

This clonotype appeared a few times. The chain joins TRBV28 to TRBJ1-5, with D uncertain. Trimming cost V 6 bases and J 4 bases, with 16 bases left between them. Germline V gene data show CDR1 as MDHEN and CDR2 as SYDVKM. The CDR3 runs to 15 residues. The CDR3 loop reads CASSLPRMENQPQHF. The DNA for the CDR3 is TGTGCCAGCAGCTTACCCCGGATGGAGAATCAGCCCCAGCATTTT.

The chain joins TRBV28 to TRBJ1-1, with D hard to call. This CDR3 region has 11 residues. Trimming shortened V by 7 bases and J by 10 bases, and 13 bases separated the two germline ends. In germline, CDR1 is MDHEN, CDR2 SYDVKM. The DNA of the CDR3 is TGTGCCAGCACCCAAGGACGTGTAGCTTTCTTT. Translated, it gives CASTQGRVAFF.

This clonotype was counted many times. The chain joins TRBV7-9 to TRBJ2-7, with no clear D. This CDR3 comprises 12 residues. With 6 bases removed from V and 6 bases from J, the gap between germline ends came to 12 bases. Germline V lookup: CDR1 SEHNR, CDR2 FQNEAQ (reference sequence). The CDR3: CASSLTPPEQYF. The CDR3 DNA sequence: TGTGCCAGCAGTTTAACTCCCCCCGAGCAGTACTTC.